One and the same sample provided the 13 T cell receptor beta chains below, sequenced in a study of cytomegalovirus exposure and HLA in healthy donors. The PCR contained 60 Vbeta and 13 Jbeta primers. Method: immunoSEQ multiplex PCR; TCRdb's copy keeps in-frame clones and lacks some. Of 280,000 or so clones listed, 70% to 90% are singletons. The material sequenced was PBMCs. The receptor source for this set is a young woman in good health and CMV-seronegative.

The chain recombines TRBV30 with TRBJ2-5; TRBD2 matches at 12 bases. The CDR3 runs 14 residues. CDR1 GTSNPN and CDR2 SVGIG come from the germline V gene (reference sequence). J lost 0 bases, V lost 6 bases, and 2 bases had no gene match. The CDR3 spells CACTSGGYQETQYF. The CDR3 DNA reads as TGTGCCTGTACTAGCGGGGGGTACCAAGAGACCCAGTACTTC.

V and J are TRBV6-1 and TRBJ2-7; D may be TRBD1 (6 bases). V lost 4 bases to trimming and J lost 4 bases, with 20 bases between them. This CDR3 region has 16 residues. The germline V gene encodes CDR1 MNHNS and CDR2 SASEGT. CDR3 residues: CASSATGSRGIYEQYF. The CDR3 DNA follows: TGTGCCAGCAGTGCCACAGGGTCGCGAGGGATTTACGAGCAGTACTTC.

The genes are TRBV19 and TRBJ1-2; D gene uncertain. The CDR3 runs 14 residues. Per germline, CDR1 LNHDA and CDR2 SQIVND (reference sequence). V was cut by 3 bases and J by 0 bases, with 8 bases left in between. This chain's CDR3 is CASSMPTANYGYTF. The CDR3, as DNA: TGTGCCAGTAGTATGCCGACTGCTAACTATGGCTACACCTTC.

The chain employs TRBV11-2 and TRBJ2-7; weak D call: TRBD2 (6 bases). Germline CDR1 and CDR2: SGHAT and FQNNGV. Trimming took off 4 bases at V and 7 bases at J, with 8 bases between the two ends. The CDR3 consists of 11 residues. The CDR3 DNA sequence: TGTGCCAGCAGCTCGCGGGGAGAGCAGTACTTC. Its translation is CASSSRGEQYF. Using reference TRBV11-2 and TRBJ2-7 for the parts outside the CDR3, the full variable domain is EAGVAQSPRYKIIEKRQSVAFWCNPISGHATLYWYQQILGQGPKLLIQFQNNGVVDDSQLPKDRFSAERLKGVDSTLKIQPAKLEDSAVYLCASSSRGEQYFGPGTRLTVT.

The chain has TRBV5-4 and TRBJ1-2; possibly TRBD1 for D (6 bases). The germline V gene encodes CDR1 SGHNT and CDR2 YYREEE (reference sequence). Trimming pared 0 bases from V and 0 bases from J, leaving 15 bases between. The CDR3 covers 17 residues. CDR3 bases: TGTGCCAGCAGCTTGGCCCCTGGACAGTTAGCTAACTATGGCTACACCTTC. It codes for CASSLAPGQLANYGYTF.

Details on this clone: The same CDR3 is also encoded by other DNA sequences in this sample. This rearrangement joins TRBV6-5 to TRBJ1-2; D is uncertain. CDR1 is MNHEY, CDR2 SVGAGI, per germline. The CDR3 contains 14 residues. Trimming pared 2 bases from V and 2 bases from J, leaving 9 bases between. In DNA, the CDR3 is TGTGCCAGCAGTTACCGAGATAGAAACTATGGCTACACCTTC. Amino acid sequence: CASSYRDRNYGYTF.

The chain recombines TRBV9 with TRBJ2-2; 10 bases are a match to TRBD2. Unmatched junction bases numbered 10, after V lost 0 bases and J lost 5 bases. The germline gives CDR1 SGDLS, CDR2 YYNGEE. The CDR3 runs 18 residues. The CDR3 is CASSVGYSGGAGTGELFF. CDR3 DNA sequence: TGTGCCAGCAGCGTAGGGTACAGCGGGGGGGCCGGTACCGGGGAGCTGTTTTTT. The full variable domain, rest sourced from reference TRBV9 and TRBJ2-2, is DSGVTQTPKHLITATGQRVTLRCSPRSGDLSVYWYQQSLDQGLQFLIQYYNGEERAKGNILERFSAQQFPDLHSELNLSSLELGDSALYFCASSVGYSGGAGTGELFFGEGSRLTVL.

The chain carries TRBV29-1 and TRBJ1-1, with TRBD1 matching 8 bases. In germline, CDR1 is SQVTM, CDR2 ANQGSEA. The CDR3 loop spans 13 amino acids. V lost 6 bases and J lost 4; bases outside the gene matches: 7. CDR3 loop: CSVMDRAATEAFF. The CDR3 region has the DNA TGCAGCGTGATGGACAGGGCCGCCACTGAAGCTTTCTTT.

This sequence joins TRBV30 and TRBJ1-4, with D uncertain. The V end lost 3 bases, the J end lost 0 bases, and 5 bases lay between the germline ends. The CDR3 runs 13 residues. Per the germline V gene, CDR1 is GTSNPN and CDR2 is SVGIG (reference sequence). The CDR3 is CAWSPSTNEKLFF. CDR3 sequence (DNA): TGTGCCTGGAGCCCATCAACTAATGAAAAACTGTTTTTT.

This clone was counted between two and nine times. V and J are TRBV6-5 and TRBJ1-1, with unresolved D. The CDR3 is made up of 13 amino acids. Germline CDR1 is MNHEY and CDR2 is SVGAGI. The V end was cut by 2 bases, the J end by 1 base, with 5 bases between. The CDR3 bases are TGTGCCAGCAGTTACGCAGGGAACACTGAAGCTTTCTTT. This codes for CASSYAGNTEAFF.

The CDR3 is CASSPGQIVPSSYNSPLHF. The CDR3 DNA follows: TGTGCCAGCAGCCCGGGACAGATTGTCCCTAGCTCCTATAATTCACCCCTCCACTTT. The chain links TRBV5-5 to TRBJ1-6; 7 positions agree with TRBD1. Germline V CDR1 and CDR2: SGHKS, YYEKEE (reference sequence). With 4 bases clipped from V and 0 bases from J, the junction kept 13 bases outside the gene matches. The CDR3 contains 19 residues.

This clone was counted once. The rearrangement joins TRBV11-2 to TRBJ2-1; TRBD1 aligns across 9 bases. The CDR3 runs to 19 residues. Germline-derived CDR1 and CDR2 are SGHAT and FQNNGV. V shed 3 bases and J 6 bases; nucleotides not matched to a gene: 18. The CDR3: CASSFQPGQGASVINEQFF. The CDR3 DNA follows: TGTGCCAGCAGCTTCCAACCGGGACAGGGTGCCTCAGTTATCAATGAGCAGTTCTTC.

The chain uses TRBV19 and TRBJ1-2; weak D call: TRBD1 (6 bases). Deletions cut 3 bases from V and 4 bases from J, with 21 bases between. CDR3 length: 17 amino acids. In germline, CDR1 is LNHDA, CDR2 SQIVND (reference sequence). CDR3 nucleotides: TGTGCCAGTAGTATCACTACAGGGTTCGATGAGACCTATGGCTACACCTTC. Amino acids: CASSITTGFDETYGYTF.